This entry features one TCR beta chain sequence. Its antigen remains unknown. The CDR3 has 14 residues. CDR1 and CDR2 from the germline V gene are SGHRS and YFSETQ. Germline trimming cut 1 base from V and 5 bases from J; bases unmatched to any gene: 4. The data stem from a study of T-cell reconstitution after alpha-beta-depleted transplantation in children. Unique molecular identifiers featured in how the TCRbeta library was prepared. MiXCR, run by TCRdb on the PCR reads, gives a single entry per CDR3 protein. Of approximately 430,000 distinct CDR3 sequences listed, roughly 15% are singletons. General study points: T-cell numbers and diversity one year post-transplant derived largely from freshly generated T cells.

V usage is TRBV5-1 and J usage is TRBJ2-7; 9 bases fit TRBD1. The specimen was PBMCs, mostly from graft donor cells, collected 360 days after TCRalphabeta/CD19-depleted stem cell transplant. The sequence derives from a boy less than two years old who had a stem cell transplant for Wiskott-Aldrich syndrome, so the T cells may come from the graft donor. CDR3 sequence reads: CASSLTGQGNEQYF. The CDR3 DNA reads TGCGCCAGCAGCTTGACGGGACAGGGTAACGAGCAGTACTTC.